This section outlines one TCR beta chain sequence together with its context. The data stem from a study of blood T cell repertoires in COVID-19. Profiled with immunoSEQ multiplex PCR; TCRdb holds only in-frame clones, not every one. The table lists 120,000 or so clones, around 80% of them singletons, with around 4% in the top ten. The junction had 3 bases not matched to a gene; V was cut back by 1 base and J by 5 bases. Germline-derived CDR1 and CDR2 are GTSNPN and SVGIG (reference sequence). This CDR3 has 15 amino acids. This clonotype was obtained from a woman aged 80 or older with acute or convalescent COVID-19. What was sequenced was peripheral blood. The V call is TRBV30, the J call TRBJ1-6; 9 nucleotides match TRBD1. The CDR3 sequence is CAWSARDRDNSPLHF. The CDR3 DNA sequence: TGTGCCTGGAGTGCGAGGGACAGGGATAATTCACCCCTCCACTTT.